Listed here is a single TCR beta chain. Methods used by the authors: Cell counts per sample came from amplifying reference gene primers. TCRdb's copy holds only in-frame clones and misses some; the assay was immunoSEQ multiplex PCR. Clone size and V and J calls were adopted from that table, with D and trimming inferred from the DNA. The sample includes approximately 260,000 clones, approximately 79% seen only once; the top ten take 4.9%. These data come from a study of blood T cell repertoires in COVID-19. Study at large: Donors in the United States, Italy and Spain gave samples during acute or convalescent COVID-19. The analysed material was cDNA or gDNA that came from T cells, B-cell-depleted T cells, or PBMCs.

This CDR3 is 15 amino acids long. CDR1 is MNHEY, CDR2 SVGAGI, per germline. V was shortened by 2 bases and J by 0 bases, with 8 bases between the two germline ends. The sequence came from a woman of 80 years or more with active or convalescent COVID-19. Sequenced: peripheral blood. The chain carries TRBV6-5 and TRBJ1-5, with no clear D. DNA of the CDR3: TGTGCCAGCAGTTACCGGGTCCATAGCAATCAGCCCCAGCATTTT. Translation: CASSYRVHSNQPQHF.